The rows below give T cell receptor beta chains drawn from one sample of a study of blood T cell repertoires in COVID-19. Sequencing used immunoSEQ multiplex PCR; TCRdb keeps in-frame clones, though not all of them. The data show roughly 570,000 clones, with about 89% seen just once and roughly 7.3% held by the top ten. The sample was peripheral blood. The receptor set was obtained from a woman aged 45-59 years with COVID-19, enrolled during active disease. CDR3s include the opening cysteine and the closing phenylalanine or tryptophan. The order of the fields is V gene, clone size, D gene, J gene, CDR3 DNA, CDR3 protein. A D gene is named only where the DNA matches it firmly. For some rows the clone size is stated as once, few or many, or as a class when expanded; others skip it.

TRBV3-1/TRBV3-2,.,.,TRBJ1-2,TGTGCCAGCGCCCCGGAAGGGGTTTTTGGTGGCTACACCTTC,CASAPEGVFGGYTF
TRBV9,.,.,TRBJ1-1,TGTGCCAGCAGCGGGAGCAACACTGAAGCTTTCTTT,CASSGSNTEAFF
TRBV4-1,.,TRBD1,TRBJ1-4,TGCGCCAGCAGCCAGGCCGGGGACAGGGGAAAGGAAAAACTGTTTTTT,CASSQAGDRGKEKLFF
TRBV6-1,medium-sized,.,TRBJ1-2,TGTGCCAGCAGTGAATGGGCAGCTAACTATGGCTACACCTTC,CASSEWAANYGYTF
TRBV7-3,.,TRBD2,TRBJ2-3,TGTGCCAGCAGCCAACGACTAGCGGGGGGGACAGATACGCAGTATTTT,CASSQRLAGGTDTQYF
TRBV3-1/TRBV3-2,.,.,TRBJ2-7,TGTGCCAGCAGCGGCGTGAAGGGGGCCTACGAGCAGTACTTC,CASSGVKGAYEQYF
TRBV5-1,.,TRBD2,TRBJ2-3,TGCGCCAGCACCCGGACTAGCGGGACTAGCACAGATACGCAGTATTTT,CASTRTSGTSTDTQYF
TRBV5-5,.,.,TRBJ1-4,TGTGCCAGCAGCCCCCAGGTCGGAAATGAAAAACTGTTTTTT,CASSPQVGNEKLFF
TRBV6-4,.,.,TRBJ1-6,TGTGCCAGCAGTAAGGAGGGCAGTTCCTATAATTCACCCCTCCACTTT,CASSKEGSSYNSPLHF
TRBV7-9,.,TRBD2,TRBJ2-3,TGTGCCAGCAGCCCGACTAGCGGGGGGGCAAGTGCGCAGTATTTT,CASSPTSGGASAQYF
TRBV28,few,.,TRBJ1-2,TGTGCCAGCTACAGGGATGGCTACACCTTC,CASYRDGYTF
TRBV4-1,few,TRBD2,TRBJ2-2,TGCGCCAGCAGCCTTCAGCGGGGGGGCCCCACCGGGGAGCTGTTTTTT,CASSLQRGGPTGELFF
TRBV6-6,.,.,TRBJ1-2,TGTGCCAGCAGTGGAGGGGGGGGAGACTATGGCTACACCTTC,CASSGGGGDYGYTF
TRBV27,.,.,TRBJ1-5,TGTGCCAGCAGTCAGGGGTTAAATCAGCCCCAGCATTTT,CASSQGLNQPQHF
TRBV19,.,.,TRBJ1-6,TGTGCCAGTAGTATATTGGATAGCAATTCACCCCTCCACTTT,CASSILDSNSPLHF
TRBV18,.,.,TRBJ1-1,TGTGCCAGCTCACCTCAGGGGCACACTGAAGCTTTCTTT,CASSPQGHTEAFF
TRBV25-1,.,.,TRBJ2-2,TGTGCCAGCAGTGAACGGGTCACCGGGGAGCTGTTTTTT,CASSERVTGELFF
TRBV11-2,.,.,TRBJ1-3,TGTGCCAGCAGACAGAAAGTACCTGGAAACACCATATATTTT,CASRQKVPGNTIYF
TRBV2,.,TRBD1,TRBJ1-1,TGTGCCAGCAGTGAGGACAGGCGCTACACTGAAGCTTTCTTT,CASSEDRRYTEAFF
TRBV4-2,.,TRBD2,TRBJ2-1,TGTGCCAGCAGCCAAGAACTAGCGTTTAACAATGAGCAGTTCTTC,CASSQELAFNNEQFF
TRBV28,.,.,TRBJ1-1,TGTGCCAGCAGGCCCGCCCGGGGGGGATCGGAAGCTTTCTTT,CASRPARGGSEAFF
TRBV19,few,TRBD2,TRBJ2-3,TGTGCCAGTAGCCTCTCAGGCGGGGGACCAGATACGCAGTATTTT,CASSLSGGGPDTQYF
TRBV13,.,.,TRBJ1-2,TGTGCCAGCAGCTTAGGCAGTTCGGCAGGGGTGTATGGCTACACCTTC,CASSLGSSAGVYGYTF
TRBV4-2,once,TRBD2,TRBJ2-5,TGTGCCAGCAGCCAAGGTCCCATGCGGCTAGCGGGGGGGCAAGAGACCCAGTACTTC,CASSQGPMRLAGGQETQYF
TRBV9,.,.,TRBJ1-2,TGTGCCAGCAGCGTAGCTACAGGTGGTGGCTACACCTTC,CASSVATGGGYTF
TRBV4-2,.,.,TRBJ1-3,TGTGCCAGCAGCCGACTACGGGGGGGCTCTGGAAACACCATATATTTT,CASSRLRGGSGNTIYF